This T cell receptor beta chain was sequenced during a study of regulatory T cells in long-lasting Graves disease. The CDR3 contains 14 residues. V lost 5 bases to trimming and J lost 0 bases, with 8 bases between them. Per germline, CDR1 SEHNR and CDR2 FQNEAQ (reference sequence). The time point here: newly diagnosed GD, antithyroid drugs for less than 3 months. TCR sequences were obtained from RNA taken from PBMCs. Relying on iRepertoire HTBI primers and Arm-PCR of CDR3 regions, the team built TCR beta libraries. Original methodology: Identification yielded 62 TRBV and 11 to 15 TRBJ segments across samples. MiXCR, run by TCRdb on the multiplex PCR reads, gives a single entry per CDR3 protein. The authors' filters were not applied to this entry. Of some 460,000 distinct CDR3 sequences in the sample, about 17% were seen once. Study-level findings and limits: Graves' patients with persistent disease showed TCR diversity lower than patients newly diagnosed.

This clonotype was detected many times. The target antigen is unknown. This sample was also put to use in a study of T cells in Graves' hyperthyroidism and ophthalmopathy.

The rearrangement links TRBV7-9 to TRBJ1-5; tentative D call: TRBD1 (5 bases). Sample: peripheral blood mononuclear cells (PBMCs), taken at new diagnosis, from a patient treated with antithyroid drugs. The sequence came from a man in his forties or fifties with Graves disease. As DNA, the CDR3 is TGTGCCAGCAGCCCCGACAGTAGCAATCAGCCCCAGCATTTT. It codes for CASSPDSSNQPQHF. The whole variable domain, remainder taken from reference TRBV7-9 and TRBJ1-5, is DTGVSQNPRHKITKRGQNVTFRCDPISEHNRLYWYRQTLGQGPEFLTYFQNEAQLEKSRLLSDRFSAERPKGSFSTLEIQRTEQGDSAMYLCASSPDSSNQPQHFGDGTRLSIL.